This TCR beta chain derives from a study of blood T cells in healthy people across ages. The CDR3 is 13 residues long. Germline values: CDR1 MDHEN, CDR2 SYDVKM. V shed 7 bases and J 12 bases; nucleotides not matched to a gene: 12. PCR was performed a second time for about 7 to 11 cycles using a sample-barcoded 5' primer and a J-beta primer mix. MiXCR, applied by TCRdb to the 5' RACE reads, yields one record per CDR3 protein. The sample holds about 1.8 million distinct CDR3 sequences; about 50% are singletons and the top ten take over 2%. Material: blood. The chain has TRBV28 and TRBJ1-2, with TRBD1 identical over 9 bases. The clonotype originates from a woman aged 40 to 50 in good health. The CDR3 DNA reads as TGTGCCAGCAAGGGACAGGGCATGCCTCGGGACACCTTC. As protein: CASKGQGMPRDTF.